Described below is a single T cell receptor beta chain sequence and its context. What it binds is unknown. This entry comes from a study of T cell repertoires in cytomegalovirus infection. There are 15 residues in the CDR3. Germline V gives CDR1 SGHAT, CDR2 FQNNGV. Trimming removed 4 bases from V and 7 bases from J; junction bases left unmatched: 12. Via MiXCR, TCRdb re-called the reads, giving one row per CDR3 protein. The data show 900,000 to 950,000 distinct CDR3 sequences, around 32% seen once. The chain recombines TRBV11-2 with TRBJ1-1, with 7 positions matching TRBD1. The receptor's source is a human donor in good health (CMV status not recorded). Some clones in this sample may be carry-over from other donors' samples. The sequencing here drew on cultured CD8+ T cells from PBMCs, taken from culture after CMV antigen stimulation. CDR3 amino acids: CASSSSPTGVGEAFF. As DNA, the CDR3 is TGTGCCAGCAGCTCTTCACCTACAGGGGTGGGTGAAGCTTTCTTT.